This TCR beta chain originates from a study of tumor-infiltrating lymphocytes in primary liver carcinoma. This clonotype was seen only once. Relative to the germline gene, one junction end is altered; a read error may explain this. Germline lookup yields CDR1 MNHEY and CDR2 SVGAGI. The CDR3 has 14 amino acids. A constant-region primer primed TCR beta cDNA synthesis from roughly 520 ng of total RNA. Libraries for TCR beta were built through three nested multiplex PCR rounds, which together made up a slightly modified ARM-PCR procedure. Forward primers for TRBV1-TRBV30 and a C-beta reverse primer served the first two PCR rounds, at roughly 10 cycles each. TCRdb reprocessed the multiplex PCR reads with MiXCR, giving one entry per CDR3 protein. The sample holds 100,000 or so distinct CDR3 sequences, about four fifths seen once. Extraction of RNA together with DNA used 20-30 mg of unsorted bulk tissue.

The chain joins TRBV6-5 to TRBJ2-1; D not resolved. The sequenced sample was liver tumor tissue from sampling region 3. Noted subset: tumor region T3, left-lateral pole. This clonotype was obtained from a man aged 40-55 years with primary liver carcinoma and hepatitis B virus infection. The DNA for the CDR3 is TGTGCTAGCAGTTACAAGATTAGTTTTAATGAGCAGTTCTTC. Its translation is CASSYKISFNEQFF.